This T cell receptor beta chain was captured in a study of control samples from healthy donors and cancer patients (dated by TCRdb to the early 2020s). The table lists this clone with a few counts. Its target antigen remains unknown. The input lacks base qualities; no much larger clone sits a single base away. Receptor amplification or capture employed the immunoSEQ multiplex PCR assay. Entries here come from immuneACCESS through TCRdb and include only in-frame sequences with V and J called. Some clones fail to appear in such tables; in the studies checked, an unresolved V gene covers under half of the shortfall, and the cause of the remainder is unknown. The sample contains 400,000 to 500,000 clones, over 75% of them found a single time. Around 6.4% of the sample belongs to the ten largest clones. Its CDR3 holds 16 amino acids, cysteine through phenylalanine. Only the CDR3 part of the read is kept: 48 bases, read in frame from the first base. Deletion took 2 bases off V and 0 bases off J, with a span of 13 bases between the germline ends. The germline V gene specifies MNHEY as CDR1 and SVGAGI as CDR2.

The source material was PBMCs. The TCR sequence derives from a middle-aged man with head and neck cancer. The chain links TRBV6-5 with TRBJ1-1; the D segment could be TRBD1, given 5 matching bases. CDR3 sequence: CASSYGIGEMNTEAFF. In nucleotides, the sequence is TGTGCCAGCAGTTACGGGATAGGGGAAATGAACACTGAAGCTTTCTTT.